The rows below give T cell receptor beta chains drawn from one sample of a study of T cell responses to AZD1222 COVID-19 vaccine. Assay: immunoSEQ multiplex PCR; the TCRdb copy retains only in-frame clones and omits some. The table lists some 140,000 clones, roughly nine tenths of them singletons, with around 3.1% in the top ten. Sequencing was performed on peripheral blood, taken on day 0 of AZD1222 vaccination. The receptors shown here come from an adult in good health. Each CDR3 is given with its conserved first and last residue. The D gene is left open where the match is weak. Size values are once, few and many counts, or a class for expanded clones, and some rows have none.

TRBD1,.,TRBJ2-1,TRBV2,CASTPGQSGNNEQFF,TGTGCCAGCACCCCGGGACAGTCGGGGAACAATGAGCAGTTCTTC
.,.,TRBJ1-2,TRBV3-1/TRBV3-2,CASSQSWAGGYTF,TGTGCCAGCAGCCAAAGCTGGGCGGGGGGCTACACCTTC
.,.,TRBJ2-7,TRBV9,CASSASGTKWNEQYF,TGTGCCAGCAGCGCCTCCGGGACAAAGTGGAACGAGCAGTACTTC
.,.,TRBJ1-1,TRBV19,CASSINTDMNTEAFF,TGTGCCAGTAGTATAAACACAGATATGAACACTGAAGCTTTCTTT
.,few,TRBJ1-5,TRBV28,CASSSQGTHQPQHF,TGTGCCAGCAGTTCGCAGGGTACCCATCAGCCCCAGCATTTT
TRBD1,.,TRBJ1-1,TRBV5-1,CASSPDRGMNTEAFF,TGCGCCAGCAGCCCGGACAGGGGGATGAACACTGAAGCTTTCTTT
.,.,TRBJ2-2,TRBV5-1,CASNIGQGDGELFF,TGCGCCAGTAACATAGGGCAGGGCGACGGGGAGCTGTTTTTT
TRBD1,.,TRBJ1-1,TRBV27,CASSLGQGVNTEAFF,TGTGCCAGCAGTTTAGGTCAGGGGGTGAACACTGAAGCTTTCTTT
TRBD1,.,TRBJ2-7,TRBV28,CASSSLTGGAYEQYF,TGTGCCAGCAGTTCCCTGACAGGGGGCGCCTACGAGCAGTACTTC
.,.,TRBJ2-6,TRBV5-6,CASSLVFFSGANVLTF,TGTGCCAGCAGCTTGGTGTTCTTCTCTGGGGCCAACGTCCTGACTTTC
.,.,TRBJ1-5,TRBV18,CASSPGGLNQPQHF,TGTGCCAGCTCACCAGGGGGTCTGAATCAGCCCCAGCATTTT
.,.,TRBJ1-6,TRBV23-1,CASSQSRTCSPLHF,TGCGCCAGCAGTCAATCCCGGACGTGTTCACCCCTCCACTTT
TRBD1,.,TRBJ2-1,TRBV5-1,CASSTRSQGDEQFF,TGCGCCAGCAGCACACGTTCCCAGGGGGATGAGCAGTTCTTC
TRBD1,.,TRBJ1-3,TRBV5-4,CASREQGDPSGNTIYF,TGTGCCAGCAGAGAACAGGGGGATCCCTCTGGAAACACCATATATTTT
.,.,TRBJ1-5,TRBV28,CASRLPRFGQDNQPQHF,TGTGCCAGCAGGCTTCCCCGATTCGGGCAAGACAATCAGCCCCAGCATTTT
.,.,TRBJ1-1,TRBV7-7,CASSLKENTEAFF,TGTGCTAGCAGCTTAAAAGAGAACACTGAAGCTTTCTTT
TRBD1,once,TRBJ1-3,TRBV23-1,CASSQQDRGRPGNTIYF,TGCGCCAGCAGTCAACAGGACAGGGGGCGTCCTGGAAACACCATATATTTT
.,.,TRBJ2-1,TRBV2,CASSSTRGEQFF,TGTGCCAGCAGCTCTACCCGGGGTGAGCAGTTCTTC
.,.,TRBJ2-5,TRBV15,CATSRALEETQYF,TGTGCCACCAGCAGGGCGTTAGAAGAGACCCAGTACTTC
.,.,TRBJ2-7,TRBV6-2/TRBV6-3,CASSSPLWGSAYEQYF,TGTGCCAGCAGTTCTCCCCTGTGGGGATCAGCCTACGAGCAGTACTTC
.,.,TRBJ2-1,TRBV11-1,CASSGFQESSYNEQFF,TGTGCCAGCAGCGGATTCCAGGAGAGCTCCTACAATGAGCAGTTCTTC
.,.,TRBJ2-1,TRBV28,CASRSLGGTGNEQFF,TGTGCCAGCAGATCCCTGGGGGGTACGGGTAATGAGCAGTTCTTC
.,.,TRBJ1-2,TRBV7-2,CASSLARGQYGYTF,TGTGCCAGCAGCTTAGCGCGAGGACAGTATGGCTACACCTTC
.,few,TRBJ1-1,TRBV11-3,CASSLAGNTEAFF,TGTGCCAGCAGCTTAGCAGGGAACACTGAAGCTTTCTTT
.,.,TRBJ1-1,TRBV13,CASSPQRSRTEAFF,TGTGCCAGCAGCCCTCAGAGGTCTCGAACTGAAGCTTTCTTT
TRBD1,.,TRBJ1-1,TRBV6-5,CASSYDTRGQRAFF,TGTGCCAGCAGTTACGATACTCGGGGACAGCGGGCTTTCTTT
.,.,TRBJ1-2,TRBV4-3,CASSPGAGQPYGYTF,TGCGCCAGCAGCCCAGGGGCAGGGCAACCCTATGGCTACACCTTC
TRBD2,.,TRBJ2-1,TRBV4-3,CASSQDMGGGHNEQFF,TGCGCCAGCAGCCAAGACATGGGCGGGGGACACAATGAGCAGTTCTTC
.,.,TRBJ1-1,TRBV6-5,CASSYEYNSGRSEAFF,TGTGCCAGCAGTTACGAGTACAACAGCGGTCGGTCTGAAGCTTTCTTT
TRBD1,once,TRBJ1-5,TRBV3-1/TRBV3-2,CASSQGLGTGGGGQPQHF,TGTGCCAGCAGCCAAGGACTCGGGACAGGGGGCGGGGGACAGCCCCAGCATTTT
.,.,TRBJ2-3,TRBV5-1,CASSSGTPTDTQYF,TGCGCCAGCAGCTCCGGGACTCCCACAGATACGCAGTATTTT
.,.,TRBJ1-6,TRBV2,CASRRGVGSPLHF,TGTGCCAGCAGGAGGGGGGTAGGGTCACCCCTCCACTTT
.,.,TRBJ2-1,TRBV7-9,CASSFIPPGDNEQFF,TGTGCCAGCAGCTTTATACCCCCGGGGGACAATGAGCAGTTCTTC
TRBD1,.,TRBJ2-7,TRBV6-5,CASITMTGGAYEQYF,TGTGCCAGCATTACTATGACAGGGGGTGCTTACGAGCAGTACTTC
.,.,TRBJ1-2,TRBV2,CASTHRVDNYGYTF,TGTGCCAGCACACACAGGGTTGATAACTATGGCTACACCTTC
.,.,TRBJ1-1,TRBV7-2,CASSFPPRNPEAFF,TGTGCCAGCAGCTTTCCGCCGAGAAACCCTGAAGCTTTCTTT
.,few,TRBJ1-1,TRBV21-1,CASRCGQRNTEAFF,TGTGCCAGCAGATGCGGACAGCGGAACACTGAAGCTTTCTTT
.,.,TRBJ1-2,TRBV5-5,CASIPGQSANYGYTF,TGTGCCAGCATCCCCGGACAGTCGGCTAACTATGGCTACACCTTC